This T cell receptor (beta chain) came from a study of regulatory T cells in long-lasting Graves disease. Overall study findings and caveats: Persistent Graves' cases showed lower TCR diversity than newly diagnosed cases.

Noted time point: newly diagnosed GD, antithyroid drugs for less than 3 months. Preparation of the TCR library used RNA extracted from PBMCs. This clonotype showed up many times. What it recognizes is unknown. Assembly of TCR beta libraries relied on iRepertoire HTBI primers together with Arm-PCR of CDR3 regions. MiXCR, applied by TCRdb to the multiplex PCR reads, yields one record per CDR3 protein. The sample records roughly 380,000 distinct CDR3 sequences, 16% being singletons. This CDR3 has 15 residues. V lost 1 base and J lost 0, with 7 bases in between. This sample also appeared in a second study, on T cells in Graves' hyperthyroidism and ophthalmopathy. From that second work: Hyperthyroidism was newly diagnosed in patients aged 18 to 65 (duration under 2 months). Patients were excluded for uncontrolled infection, other autoimmune disease, pregnancy or lactation. The TCR CDR3 first-round RT-PCR relied on the HTBI primer set.

The genes are TRBV12-3 or TRBV12-4 and TRBJ1-5; D remains unclear. The sequences come from peripheral blood mononuclear cells (PBMCs), collected at new diagnosis, from a patient treated with antithyroid drugs. This clonotype was obtained from a man aged 35 to 55 with Graves disease. CDR3 in amino acids: CASSLDMNSNQPQHF. The CDR3 DNA reads TGTGCCAGCAGTTTAGACATGAATAGCAATCAGCCCCAGCATTTT.